These T cell receptor beta chains were read from a single sample in a study of OX40 agonist ivuxolimab in advanced cancers. Data came from immunoSEQ multiplex PCR; TCRdb stores just in-frame clones and leaves some out. The top ten clones hold around 11% of a sample with 46,000 or so clones, approximately 88% of them seen once. The specimen comprised CD4+ or CD8+ T cells sorted from blood, sampled in a trial of the OX40 agonist ivuxolimab. Source of these receptors: an adult with an advanced solid tumor such as melanoma, head and neck, liver or kidney cancer. Both conserved end residues are part of each CDR3. Fields, in order: J gene, D gene, clone size, V gene, CDR3 DNA, CDR3 protein. The D gene is left open where the match is weak. Rows give clone size only sometimes, using once, few, many, or a class for an expanded clone.

TRBJ1-1	NA	NA	TRBV11-3	TGTGCCAGCAGCTACGGGCGACTCAACACTGAAGCTTTCTTT	CASSYGRLNTEAFF
TRBJ2-7	NA	NA	TRBV5-1	TGCGCCAGCAGCTTGGCCTCGGGGGACCTGCTCGAGCAGTACTTC	CASSLASGDLLEQYF
TRBJ2-1	TRBD2	NA	TRBV5-1	TGCGCCAGCAGCCGCACCAGCGGGGTCTACAATGAGCAGTTCTTC	CASSRTSGVYNEQFF
TRBJ2-1	TRBD2	NA	TRBV9	TGTGCCAGCAGCGTAGAGCAGCGGGAGGGCCATGAGCAGTTCTTC	CASSVEQREGHEQFF
TRBJ2-3	TRBD1	NA	TRBV9	TGTGCCAGCAGCGTAGTCGGGACAGGGGGCTCAGATACGCAGTATTTT	CASSVVGTGGSDTQYF
TRBJ1-2	NA	few	TRBV9	TGTGCCAGCAGCGTAGAGGACCACTATGGCTACACCTTC	CASSVEDHYGYTF
TRBJ2-3	TRBD2	NA	TRBV11-3	TGTGCCAGCAGCTTTCCCAAAGGGTGGGAGGGGCCGTCCACAGATACGCAGTATTTT	CASSFPKGWEGPSTDTQYF
TRBJ1-1	TRBD1	NA	TRBV7-9	TGTGCCAGCAGCTTAGTCAGGACAGGGGGCGCAGCTTTCTTT	CASSLVRTGGAAFF
TRBJ2-7	TRBD2	once	TRBV6-5	TGTGCCAGCAGTTGGGATAGCGGGGGGACCTACGAGCAGTACTTC	CASSWDSGGTYEQYF
TRBJ2-7	TRBD1	once	TRBV4-3	TGCGCCAGCAGCGCGACAGGGAGAACGTACGAGCAGTACTTC	CASSATGRTYEQYF
TRBJ2-7	TRBD1	once	TRBV27	TGTGCCAGCAGTTTATATGCAGGGGGCGGCGAGCAGTACTTC	CASSLYAGGGEQYF
TRBJ2-7	NA	NA	TRBV7-2	TGTGCCAGCAGCTTACAATCCGGGGGACGATACGAGCAGTACTTC	CASSLQSGGRYEQYF
TRBJ2-2	NA	NA	TRBV19	TGTGCCAGTAGAGGCGGGGAGCTGTTTTTT	CASRGGELFF
TRBJ2-7	NA	once	TRBV7-2	TGTGCCAGCAGCTCGGGACGGAGGTCTTACGAGCAGTACTTC	CASSSGRRSYEQYF
TRBJ1-1	NA	NA	TRBV7-9	TGTGCCAGCAGCCCCGTCGGAGGTATGAACACTGAAGCTTTCTTT	CASSPVGGMNTEAFF
TRBJ1-1	NA	NA	TRBV6-6	TGTGGCCGAGGGGCTACGAACACTGAAGCTTTCTTT	CGRGATNTEAFF
TRBJ2-1	NA	NA	TRBV6-1	TGTGCCAGCAGTGAGGGGGCCGACAGGTACAATGAGCAGTTCTTC	CASSEGADRYNEQFF
TRBJ2-1	NA	NA	TRBV27	TGTGCCAGCAGTTTCCGGGCCGCCTCCTACAATGAGCAGTTCTTC	CASSFRAASYNEQFF
TRBJ1-1	NA	once	TRBV6-6	TGTGCCAGCAGACCGACCATAAACACTGAAGCTTTCTTT	CASRPTINTEAFF
TRBJ2-5	NA	NA	TRBV19	TGTGCCAGTAGTAACCGGGACACCCGTTTGGAGACCCAGTACTTC	CASSNRDTRLETQYF
TRBJ1-6	NA	NA	TRBV7-9	TGTGCCAGCAGCCCACACGGACTGAATAATTCACCCCTCCACTTT	CASSPHGLNNSPLHF
TRBJ2-7	TRBD2	NA	TRBV14	TGTGCCAGCAGCCCCCCGGGACGGGAGGCCACCTACGAGCAGTACTTC	CASSPPGREATYEQYF
TRBJ1-4	TRBD1	NA	TRBV2	TGTGCCAGAAGACAGGGGGCAGATGAAAAACTGTTTTTT	CARRQGADEKLFF
TRBJ2-3	TRBD2	once	TRBV11-3	TGTGCCAGCAGCCCTATTTTAGCGGGGATCTCCACAGATACGCAGTATTTT	CASSPILAGISTDTQYF
TRBJ1-4	NA	NA	TRBV27	TGTGCCAGCAGCAGGGGAAGCTCTAATGAAAAACTGTTTTTT	CASSRGSSNEKLFF
TRBJ1-5	NA	NA	TRBV4-3	TGCGCCAGCAGCCAGTTCCAGAATCAGCCCCAGCATTTT	CASSQFQNQPQHF
TRBJ1-2	TRBD1	few	TRBV13	TGTGCCAGCAGCTTAGATTTGCCGAACGACAGGGCCACATATGGCTACACCTTC	CASSLDLPNDRATYGYTF
TRBJ2-2	NA	NA	TRBV7-7	TGTGCTAGCAGCTTAAGTGTCATGGGCGGGGAGCTGTTTTTT	CASSLSVMGGELFF
TRBJ1-2	NA	NA	TRBV30	TGTGCCTGGAGTGTAGACCTGGGAGGCTACACCTTC	CAWSVDLGGYTF
TRBJ1-4	NA	NA	TRBV4-1	TGCGCCAGCAGCCTAAGGACAGACCCGTTAGTTGCAACTAATGAAAAACTGTTTTTT	CASSLRTDPLVATNEKLFF
TRBJ1-5	TRBD1	NA	TRBV5-6	TGTGCCAGCAGCTCGGGACAGGACGCTCCCAATCAGCCCCAGCATTTT	CASSSGQDAPNQPQHF
TRBJ2-7	TRBD1	NA	TRBV9	TGTGCCAGCAGCGTACGGGACAGGGCCTACGAGCAGTACTTT	CASSVRDRAYEQYF
TRBJ2-4	TRBD2	NA	TRBV14	TGTGCCAGCAGCCAAGTAGCGGGAAACATTCAGTACTTC	CASSQVAGNIQYF
TRBJ1-2	NA	NA	TRBV27	TGTGCCAGCAGTTTATCCAGGACCTATGGCTACACCTTC	CASSLSRTYGYTF
TRBJ1-1	TRBD1	NA	TRBV7-6	TGTGCCAGCAGCGCCAGGGGGGGGACTGAAGCTTTCTTT	CASSARGGTEAFF
TRBJ2-1	NA	once	TRBV7-9	TGTGCCAGCAGCTTAGCGCGAACAGATGTTGAGCAGTTCTTC	CASSLARTDVEQFF
TRBJ2-2	NA	once	TRBV9	TGTGCCAGCAGCGTACAGGGTATCACCGGGGAGCTGTTTTTT	CASSVQGITGELFF
TRBJ2-7	TRBD1	NA	TRBV4-3	TGCGCCAGCAGCCAAGGATTCGAGGGGGCTAGGGAGTACTTC	CASSQGFEGAREYF
TRBJ1-1	TRBD1	NA	TRBV15	TGTGCCACCAGCAGCGGACAGGGCCGCATGAACACTGAAGCTTTCTTT	CATSSGQGRMNTEAFF